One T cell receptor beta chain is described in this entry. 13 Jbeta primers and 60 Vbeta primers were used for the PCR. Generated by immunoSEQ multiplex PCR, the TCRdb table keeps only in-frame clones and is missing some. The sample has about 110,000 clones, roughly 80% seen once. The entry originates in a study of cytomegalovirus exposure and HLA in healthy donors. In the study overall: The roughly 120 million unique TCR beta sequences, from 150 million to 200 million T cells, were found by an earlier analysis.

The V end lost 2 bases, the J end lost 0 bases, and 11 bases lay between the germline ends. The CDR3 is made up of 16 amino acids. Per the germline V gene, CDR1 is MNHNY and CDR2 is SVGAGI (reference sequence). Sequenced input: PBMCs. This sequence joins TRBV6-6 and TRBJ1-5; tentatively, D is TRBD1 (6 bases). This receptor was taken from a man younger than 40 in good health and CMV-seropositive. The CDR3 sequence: CASSYRNRDSNQPQHF. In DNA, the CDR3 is TGTGCCAGCAGTTACAGGAACAGGGATAGCAATCAGCCCCAGCATTTT.